This TCR beta chain comes out of a study of control samples from healthy donors and cancer patients. The germline V and J ends were trimmed by 2 bases and 4 bases, with 11 bases remaining between them. Per the germline V gene, CDR1 is SGHAT and CDR2 is FQNNGV. This CDR3 has 14 amino acids. Assay used: immunoSEQ multiplex PCR; TCRdb lists only in-frame clones, some missing. The table lists about 82,000 clones, about 94% of them singletons. This clone was observed once. This chain connects TRBV11-2 to TRBJ1-1; the D is unclear. What was sequenced was blood. The clonotype was recovered from a woman aged 18-29 years in good health. In nucleotides, the CDR3 is TGTGCCAGCAGCTTAAAATCACGCGGCACTGAAGCTTTCTTT. Encoded protein: CASSLKSRGTEAFF.